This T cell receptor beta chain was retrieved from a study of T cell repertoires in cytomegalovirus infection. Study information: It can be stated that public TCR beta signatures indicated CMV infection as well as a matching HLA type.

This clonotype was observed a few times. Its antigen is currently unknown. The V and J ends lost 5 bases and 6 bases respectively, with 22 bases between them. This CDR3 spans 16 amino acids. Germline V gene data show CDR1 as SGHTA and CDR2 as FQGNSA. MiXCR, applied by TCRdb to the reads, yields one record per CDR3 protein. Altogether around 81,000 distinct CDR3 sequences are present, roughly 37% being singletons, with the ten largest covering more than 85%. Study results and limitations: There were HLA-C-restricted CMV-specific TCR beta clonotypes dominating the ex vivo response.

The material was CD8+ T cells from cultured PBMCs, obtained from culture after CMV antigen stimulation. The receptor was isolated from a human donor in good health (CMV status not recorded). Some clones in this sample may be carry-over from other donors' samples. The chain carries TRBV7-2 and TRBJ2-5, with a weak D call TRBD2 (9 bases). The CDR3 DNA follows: TGTGCCAGCAGCCCCCAGGGGGCGGGGGGGCCTCAGACCCAGTACTTC. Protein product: CASSPQGAGGPQTQYF.